The present T cell receptor beta chain was sequenced within a study of blood T cells in healthy people across ages. Every sample had a minimum of 6.5 million PBMCs isolated. Study observations and caveats: When set beside aged donors, long-lived donors presented more naive CD4+ cells and higher diversity.

A J-beta primer mix and a sample-barcoded 5' primer were used in a second PCR of roughly 6 to 11 cycles. Every sample gave at least 2.5 million paired-end reads containing CDR3. A single record per CDR3 protein comes from TCRdb applying MiXCR to the 5' RACE reads. The repertoire has over 1,200,000 distinct CDR3 sequences, roughly 59% of them found once; the top ten carry 6.5% to 8.5%. The germline CDR1 and CDR2 sequences are SSHAT and FNYEAQ (reference sequence). The CDR3 runs to 13 residues. V was clipped by 5 bases and J by 9 bases, with 14 bases between them. On this clonotype itself: Antigen: not known.

The sequence was obtained from a man between 18 and 35 years old in good health. Material for sequencing was blood. The chain has TRBV7-7 and TRBJ1-3; D is undetermined. The CDR3 DNA reads TGTGCCAGCAGCCCCAGCGGCAGCAGCACCATATATTTT. Protein sequence: CASSPSGSSTIYF.